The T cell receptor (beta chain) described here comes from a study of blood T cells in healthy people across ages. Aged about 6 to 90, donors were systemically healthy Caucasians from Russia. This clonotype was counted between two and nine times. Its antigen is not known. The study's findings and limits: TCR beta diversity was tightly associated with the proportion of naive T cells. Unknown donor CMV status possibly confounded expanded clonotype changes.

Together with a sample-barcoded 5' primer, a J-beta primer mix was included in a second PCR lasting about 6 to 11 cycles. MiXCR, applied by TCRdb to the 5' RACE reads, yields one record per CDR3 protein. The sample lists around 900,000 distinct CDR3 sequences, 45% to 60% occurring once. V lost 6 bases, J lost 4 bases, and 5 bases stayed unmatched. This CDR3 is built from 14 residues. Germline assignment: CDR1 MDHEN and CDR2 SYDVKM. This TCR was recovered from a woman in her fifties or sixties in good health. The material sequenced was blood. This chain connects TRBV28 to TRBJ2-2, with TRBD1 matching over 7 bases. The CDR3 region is CASRLGQSTGELFF. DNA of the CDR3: TGTGCCAGCAGGCTGGGACAGTCCACCGGGGAGCTGTTTTTT.